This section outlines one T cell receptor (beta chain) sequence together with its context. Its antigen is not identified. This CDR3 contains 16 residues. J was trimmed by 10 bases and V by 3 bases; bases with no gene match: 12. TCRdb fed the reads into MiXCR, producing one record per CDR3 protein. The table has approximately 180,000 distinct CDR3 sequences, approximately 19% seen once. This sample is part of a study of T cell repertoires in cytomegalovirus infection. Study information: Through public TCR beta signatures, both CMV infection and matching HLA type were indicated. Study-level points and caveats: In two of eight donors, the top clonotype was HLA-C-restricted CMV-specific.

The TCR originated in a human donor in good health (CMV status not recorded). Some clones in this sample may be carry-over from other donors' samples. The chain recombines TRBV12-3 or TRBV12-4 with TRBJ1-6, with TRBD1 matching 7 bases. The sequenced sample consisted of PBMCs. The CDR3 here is CASSFRGGAVGSPLHF. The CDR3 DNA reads TGTGCCAGCAGTTTTAGAGGGGGCGCAGTTGGATCACCCCTCCACTTT.